This T cell receptor beta chain was recovered during a study of shared clonotypes between healthy human individuals. Sorted subsets were amplified in replicate PCRs using about 200 ng DNA, 30,000 to 35,000 T cell genomes. Method: immunoSEQ multiplex PCR; TCRdb's copy keeps in-frame clones and lacks some. Of approximately 340,000 clones in the sample, over 70% were seen once. The study, taken as a whole, reports: The study sampled only blood, and tissue repertoires likely differ.

This CDR3 has 14 residues. From germline, CDR1 is SNHLY and CDR2 FYNNEI. V dropped 8 bases and J dropped 6; count of bases not matched to a gene: 7. For this clone: As yet, its antigen is unknown.

This TCR came from a man aged 25-45 years in good health. The chain carries TRBV2 and TRBJ2-1; TRBD2 aligns across 10 bases. Input material: memory CD4+ T cells sorted from blood. Documented subset: CD45RA-negative fraction. In DNA, the CDR3 is TGTGCCAGCGGGGCTAGCGGGAGTATCAATGAGCAGTTCTTC. Translating gives CASGASGSINEQFF.